The clone carrying this T cell receptor beta chain has at least ten counts. The CDR3 contains 12 residues. Trimming removed 4 bases from V and 6 bases from J, with 9 bases in between. The V gene's germline CDR1 is LGHNA and CDR2 YNFKEQ. This sample was included in a study of identical twins. TCRdb used MiXCR to reprocess the 5' RACE reads, holding one entry per CDR3 protein. The profile shows roughly 200,000 distinct CDR3 sequences, less than 8% of them singletons. These sequences were also reported in another study, on yellow fever vaccine responses in identical twins.

Specimen: memory (CD45RO+) T cells sorted from blood. This chain uses TRBV4-2 with TRBJ1-1, with D possibly matching TRBD1 (6 bases). The receptor's source is a woman younger than 35 in good health. Written as DNA, the CDR3 is TGTGCCAGCAGCCCAGGGGAATCTGAAGCTTTCTTT. Amino acids: CASSPGESEAFF.